A selection of T cell receptor beta chains follows, all from one sample in a study of blood T cells in healthy people across ages. TCRdb recomputed calls from the 5' RACE reads with MiXCR, one row per CDR3 protein. The sample shows over a million distinct CDR3 sequences, 35% to 45% of them seen only once. Sequencing used blood. These TCRs come from a woman younger than 35 in good health. The CDR3 runs from the conserved cysteine through the conserved F or W. D genes are given only for firm matches. Size values are once, few and many counts, or a class for expanded clones, and some rows have none.

J gene,V gene,D gene,clone size,CDR3 DNA,CDR3 protein
TRBJ1-1,TRBV3-1,NA,NA,TGTGCCAGCAGTTCCCCGCGGGCCACTGAAGCTTTCTTT,CASSSPRATEAFF
TRBJ2-2,TRBV4-2,NA,once,TGTGCCAGCAGCCAAGAGGGGAGGATATACACCGGGGAGCTGTTTTTT,CASSQEGRIYTGELFF
TRBJ2-4,TRBV2,TRBD1,NA,TGTGCCATAGAACAGGGGGTCATTCAGTACTTC,CAIEQGVIQYF
TRBJ1-1,TRBV29-1,TRBD1,NA,TGCAGCAGCTCTCTACAGGGGATGAACACTGAAGCTTTCTTT,CSSSLQGMNTEAFF
TRBJ2-7,TRBV5-1,NA,few,TGCGCCAGCAGCAAGGACAGAGAAATTTACGAGCAGTACTTC,CASSKDREIYEQYF
TRBJ1-2,TRBV25-1,NA,NA,TGTGCCAGCAGTGAATCTGGCAGGGGTATCTATGGCTACACCTTC,CASSESGRGIYGYTF
TRBJ1-2,TRBV28,NA,NA,TGTGCCAGCAGTTTACGTCGGGGGTCGGACTATGGCTACACCTTC,CASSLRRGSDYGYTF
TRBJ2-6,TRBV7-9,NA,NA,TGTGCCAGCAGCGACGCCGGCTCTGGGGCCAACGTCCTGACTTTC,CASSDAGSGANVLTF
TRBJ2-7,TRBV20-1,NA,few,TGCAGTGCTAGCGGCCTCGACAGCGATTACGAGCAGTACTTC,CSASGLDSDYEQYF
TRBJ2-1,TRBV15,NA,NA,TGTGCCACCAGCAGAGGTAGCGTCCGAACCTACAATGAGCAGTTCTTC,CATSRGSVRTYNEQFF
TRBJ2-5,TRBV2,TRBD1,few,TGTGCCAGCAAACGCGACAGGGCAGGCGAGACCCAGTACTTC,CASKRDRAGETQYF
TRBJ1-5,TRBV6-1,NA,NA,TGTGCCAGCAGTGACCCGCAAAGCGGGATTCATCAGCCCCAGCATTTT,CASSDPQSGIHQPQHF
TRBJ1-2,TRBV6-5,TRBD1,NA,TGTGCCAGCAGTTACACGGGGACAGGGAGAGGCTACACCTTC,CASSYTGTGRGYTF
TRBJ2-3,TRBV29-1,TRBD1,many,TGCAGCGTCCGGACAGGGCTGACAGATACGCAGTATTTT,CSVRTGLTDTQYF
TRBJ1-1,TRBV4-1,NA,NA,TGCGCCAGCAGCCAAGGGGAGGGGATGAACACTGAAGCTTTCTTT,CASSQGEGMNTEAFF
TRBJ2-7,TRBV6-2/TRBV6-3,NA,few,TGTGCCAGCAGTAATCCTCAAACAGGGTGGCTCGGCGAGCAGTACTTC,CASSNPQTGWLGEQYF
TRBJ1-2,TRBV24-1,NA,NA,TGTGCCACGGCGGAGGGTGGCTATGGCTACACCTTC,CATAEGGYGYTF
TRBJ2-5,TRBV12-3/TRBV12-4,TRBD2,few,TGTGCCAGCAGTTTACACAAACCCGGGACTAGCGGACAAGAGACCCAGTACTTC,CASSLHKPGTSGQETQYF
TRBJ2-7,TRBV6-5,NA,many,TGTGCCAGCAGTCGTGACGGATACGAGCAGTACTTC,CASSRDGYEQYF
TRBJ1-2,TRBV30,NA,NA,TGTGCCTGGAGTGTACTACAGGCTTATGGCTACACCTTC,CAWSVLQAYGYTF
TRBJ2-3,TRBV7-2,NA,few,TGTGCCAGCAGCTTAATAGTTTGGGGGGGCTCAGAAGATACGCAGTATTTT,CASSLIVWGGSEDTQYF
TRBJ2-3,TRBV6-1,TRBD2,NA,TGTGCCAGCAGCCTCCCTAGCGGTGACACAGATACGCAGTATTTT,CASSLPSGDTDTQYF
TRBJ2-7,TRBV5-1,NA,many,TGCGCCAGCAGCCGGGACTCTACCTACAATGAGCAGTACTTC,CASSRDSTYNEQYF
TRBJ1-2,TRBV4-1,NA,few,TGCGCCAGCAGCCAATTGGTCCCCGGGAACTATGGCTACACCTTC,CASSQLVPGNYGYTF
TRBJ1-2,TRBV7-9,NA,few,TGTGCCAGCAGCTTAGTGGGGCTTGGTCATGGCTACACCTTC,CASSLVGLGHGYTF
TRBJ1-2,TRBV4-3,NA,NA,TGCGCCAGCAGCCAAGGGGGGGGCTCCTATGGCTACACCTTC,CASSQGGGSYGYTF
TRBJ2-5,TRBV27,NA,few,TGTGCCACCAGGGCTCAAGAGACCCAGTACTTC,CATRAQETQYF
TRBJ2-7,TRBV12-3/TRBV12-4,TRBD1,few,TGTGCCAGCAGGAGTAGACAGGGTCCCTACGAGCAGTACTTC,CASRSRQGPYEQYF
TRBJ1-5,TRBV7-2,NA,NA,TGTGCCAGCAGTAGACAGCATAGCAATCAGCCCCAGCATTTT,CASSRQHSNQPQHF
TRBJ2-5,TRBV29-1,NA,NA,TGCAGCGTTGGAAGGGTGATCTCCTACAATGAGCAGTACTTC,CSVGRVISYNEQYF
TRBJ2-1,TRBV27,NA,few,TGTGCCAGCAGTGGAGGGGTAAGGTCTATAGGTGAGCAGTTCTTC,CASSGGVRSIGEQFF
TRBJ2-3,TRBV6-5,NA,NA,TGTGCCAGCAGTACACTAGGCGGAGCAGATACGCAGTATTTT,CASSTLGGADTQYF
TRBJ2-3,TRBV7-3,TRBD1,NA,TGTGCCAGCAGCTTAACGTCGGGGACAGGAGATACGCAGTATTTT,CASSLTSGTGDTQYF
TRBJ2-3,TRBV4-2,NA,many,TGTGCCAGCAGCCAAGATGGTCCCGGGACAGATACGCAGTATTTT,CASSQDGPGTDTQYF
TRBJ1-2,TRBV2,TRBD1,few,TGTGCCAGCAGTGACAGGGGGCATATCTATGGCTACACCTTC,CASSDRGHIYGYTF
TRBJ2-1,TRBV7-2,NA,once,TGTGCCAGCAGCGTGGCTCCCCAAACCAATGAGCAGTTCTTC,CASSVAPQTNEQFF
TRBJ2-1,TRBV4-2,NA,NA,TGTGCCAGCAGCCAGGGACGACCGGTCAACAATGAGCAGTTCTTC,CASSQGRPVNNEQFF
TRBJ2-5,TRBV10-3,NA,NA,TGTGCCATCAGTGAGCTTCTAGCCGGGGAGACCCAGTACTTC,CAISELLAGETQYF
TRBJ2-7,TRBV9,NA,NA,TGTGCCAGCAGCGTAGCCTACCCTTACGAGCAGTACTTC,CASSVAYPYEQYF
TRBJ1-2,TRBV4-3,NA,few,TGCGCCAGCAGCCAAGATGTATTAGGGCGGTATGGCTACACCTTC,CASSQDVLGRYGYTF